This T cell receptor (beta chain) was recorded in a study of control samples from healthy donors and cancer patients. The method was immunoSEQ multiplex PCR; TCRdb's version includes in-frame clones alone and lacks a portion of them. The sample lists 110,000 to 150,000 clones; roughly 90% were seen once. V dropped 6 bases and J dropped 6 bases, with 7 bases sitting between them. CDR1 SEHNR and CDR2 FQNEAQ come from the germline V gene (reference sequence). CDR3 size: 11 residues. This clone was observed a few times. The J gene is TRBJ2-3, the V gene TRBV7-9; the D is unclear. The receptor comes from a man aged 25 to 45 in good health. Sample: blood. DNA for the CDR3: TGTGCCAGCAGGGAAATGGATACGCAGTATTTT. This encodes CASREMDTQYF.